The 2 T cell receptor beta chains given below trace back to one sample, sequenced in a study of blood T cell repertoires in COVID-19. Libraries were prepared by immunoSEQ multiplex PCR; TCRdb keeps only in-frame clonotypes and omits some of them. The sample has a few hundred thousand clones, around nine tenths seen once. Sequencing was done on a sample of PBMCs or T cells enriched from blood (not recorded which). These receptors all come from a woman aged 55-75 years in a cohort exposed to, infected with or recovered from COVID-19 (not recorded which).

This chain connects TRBV4-1 to TRBJ2-3, with a tentative D call TRBD2 (6 bases). V was cut by 4 bases and J by 7 bases, with 18 bases left in between. The CDR3 has 15 amino acids. The germline gives CDR1 MGHRA, CDR2 YSYEKL. The CDR3 region is CASSLSAGSGNTQYF. DNA of the CDR3: TGCGCCAGCAGCCTTTCGGCGGGAAGTGGAAATACGCAGTATTTT.

The gene calls are TRBV3-1 (or the pseudogene TRBV3-2) and TRBJ2-7; TRBD1 matches at 10 bases. CDR3 size: 15 residues. Germline V lookup: CDR1 LGHDT, CDR2 YNNKEL (reference sequence). V was pared by 4 bases and J by 3 bases, with 6 bases of the junction left unmatched. The CDR3, as DNA: TGTGCCAGCAGCCGTCCGGGACAGGGGAGCTACGAGCAGTACTTC. This encodes CASSRPGQGSYEQYF.